A single sample is the source of the 25 T cell receptor beta chains below, sequenced in a study of T cell responses to AZD1222 COVID-19 vaccine. Here immunoSEQ multiplex PCR was the method, and the copy in TCRdb shows in-frame clones only, minus some. Seen here are 45,000 to 55,000 clones, under 90% observed once, and the top ten hold 10%. Specimen: peripheral blood, collected on day 0 of AZD1222 vaccination. The receptors shown here come from an adult in good health.

The chain couples TRBV19 to TRBJ1-6, with TRBD1 matching 7 bases. This CDR3 contains 14 residues. In germline, CDR1 is LNHDA, CDR2 SQIVND (reference sequence). With V trimmed by 9 bases and J by 5 bases, 7 bases remained unmatched. The DNA for the CDR3 is TGTGCCAGCAGCCACAGGGGCGATAATTCACCCCTCCACTTT. Residues: CASSHRGDNSPLHF.

The chain is built from TRBV19 and TRBJ1-5; D is unclear. V gave up 3 bases and J gave up 7 bases, with 7 bases separating them. The CDR3 consists of 12 residues. Germline CDR1 and CDR2: LNHDA and SQIVND (reference sequence). The CDR3 DNA is TGTGCCAGTAGTATGCTGGGGCAGCCCCAGCATTTT. It yields the protein CASSMLGQPQHF.

This clone was recorded only once. The chain is built from TRBV29-1 and TRBJ1-5, with D maybe TRBD1 (5 bases). The V gene lost 4 bases and the J gene lost 1 base, with 14 bases spanning the gap. This CDR3 is built from 15 residues. Germline CDR1 and CDR2: SQVTM and ANQGSEA. CDR3 amino acids: CSVALEGASNQPQHF. In DNA form, the CDR3 reads TGCAGCGTTGCACTCGAAGGGGCCAGCAATCAGCCCCAGCATTTT.

The J gene is TRBJ2-7, the V gene TRBV19; 10 nucleotides align to TRBD1. Germline lookup yields CDR1 LNHDA and CDR2 SQIVND (reference sequence). V shed 6 bases, J shed 3 bases, and the junction held 8 bases outside the gene matches. The CDR3 runs to 15 residues. The CDR3 is CASRSRDRGYYEQYF. CDR3 nucleotides: TGTGCCAGTAGAAGCCGGGACAGGGGTTACTACGAGCAGTACTTC. Combining the CDR3 with reference TRBV19 and TRBJ2-7 gives the whole variable domain DGGITQSPKYLFRKEGQNVTLSCEQNLNHDAMYWYRQDPGQGLRLIYYSQIVNDFQKGDIAEGYSVSREKKESFPLTVTSAQKNPTAFYLCASRSRDRGYYEQYFGPGTRLTVT.

This rearrangement joins TRBV9 to TRBJ2-1; D gene uncertain. The CDR3 is 15 residues long. Germline V CDR1 and CDR2: SGDLS, YYNGEE. The ends were cut back, 3 bases at V and 1 base at J, with 11 bases in the middle. For the CDR3, the DNA is TGTGCCAGCAGCGGGGTGGTAGGGTCCTACAATGAGCAGTTCTTC. Amino acid sequence: CASSGVVGSYNEQFF.

This chain links TRBV19 with TRBJ1-2; maybe TRBD1 (6 bases). The CDR3 totals 14 residues. V was cut by 3 bases and J by 0 bases, with 8 bases left in between. Germline-derived CDR1 and CDR2 are LNHDA and SQIVND (reference sequence). CDR3 sequence reads: CASSMGHTNYGYTF. The CDR3 region has the DNA TGTGCCAGTAGTATGGGACATACTAACTATGGCTACACCTTC.

A remark on this clone: At the DNA level, this CDR3 is encoded by other sequences in the same sample as well. The chain employs TRBV6-5 and TRBJ1-5, with TRBD1 as a possible D gene (5 bases). The CDR3 length is 14 residues. Germline CDR1 MNHEY, CDR2 SVGAGI. The V end lost 4 bases, the J end lost 2 bases, and 9 bases lay between the germline ends. In DNA form, the CDR3 reads TGTGCCAGCAGTTTGGAACAGGGCAATCAGCCCCAGCATTTT. Its translation is CASSLEQGNQPQHF.

This chain uses TRBV7-6 with TRBJ2-3, with 9 bases matching TRBD1. Unmatched junction bases numbered 4, after V lost 1 base and J lost 8 bases. Germline assignment: CDR1 SGHVS and CDR2 FNYEAQ. This CDR3 region has 14 residues. This CDR3 is CASSLVGTGRTQYF. The CDR3 nucleotides read TGTGCCAGCAGCTTAGTTGGGACAGGGCGTACGCAGTATTTT.

The rearrangement links TRBV28 to TRBJ2-5; the D gene could be TRBD1 or TRBD2 (5 bases each). From germline, CDR1 is MDHEN and CDR2 SYDVKM. The CDR3 runs to 14 residues. Trimming shortened V by 6 bases and J by 1 base, and 12 bases separated the two germline ends. The CDR3 coding sequence is TGTGCCAGCAGGGCTCCGAGGGGCCAAGAGACCCAGTACTTC. Translation gives CASRAPRGQETQYF.

This rearrangement joins TRBV27 to TRBJ2-1, with D perhaps matching TRBD2 (5 bases). Trimming removed 3 bases from V and 6 bases from J, with 12 bases in between. Germline assignment: CDR1 MNHEY and CDR2 SMNVEV (reference sequence). This CDR3 has 14 amino acids. In DNA form, the CDR3 reads TGTGCCAGCAGTTTTCGGGATCCCCGCAATGAGCAGTTCTTC. Amino acids: CASSFRDPRNEQFF.

The chain employs TRBV6-6 and TRBJ1-2; 9 nucleotides match TRBD1. This CDR3 has 14 amino acids. Trimming removed 6 bases from V and 8 bases from J; junction bases left unmatched: 10. Germline CDR1 and CDR2: MNHNY and SVGAGI (reference sequence). Here the CDR3 DNA reads TGTGCCAGCAGCCCCCCGACAGGGGGTGGGGGCTACACCTTC. The encoded protein is CASSPPTGGGGYTF.

The chain is built from TRBV7-8 and TRBJ2-1; TRBD1 is a possible D gene (6 bases). V was clipped by 1 base and J by 0 bases, with 10 bases between them. The germline CDR1 and CDR2 sequences are SGHVS and FQNEAQ. This CDR3 has 16 amino acids. The CDR3 reads CASSLVQGRSYNEQFF. CDR3 bases: TGTGCCAGCAGCTTAGTTCAGGGGCGCTCCTACAATGAGCAGTTCTTC.

CDR3 DNA: TGTGCCAGCAGTTATAAGTGGACGGGGAACACTGAAGCTTTCTTT. Translation gives CASSYKWTGNTEAFF. The gene calls are TRBV6-5 and TRBJ1-1; D uncertain. The germline V gene encodes CDR1 MNHEY and CDR2 SVGAGI. Trimming removed 3 bases from V and 1 base from J, with 12 bases in between. The CDR3 runs 15 residues.

The CDR3 coding sequence is TGTGCCAGCAGCCTCATCCGGGACAGGGGCACTGAAGCTTTCTTT. Its protein is CASSLIRDRGTEAFF. This rearrangement joins TRBV7-9 to TRBJ1-1; 10 nucleotides line up with TRBD1. V lost 5 bases, J lost 4 bases, and 7 bases stayed unmatched. This CDR3 is 15 amino acids long. The germline gives CDR1 SEHNR, CDR2 FQNEAQ (reference sequence). The variable domain in full, completed from reference TRBV7-9 and TRBJ1-1, reads DTGVSQNPRHKITKRGQNVTFRCDPISEHNRLYWYRQTLGQGPEFLTYFQNEAQLEKSRLLSDRFSAERPKGSFSTLEIQRTEQGDSAMYLCASSLIRDRGTEAFFGQGTRLTVV.

This clone has just a few counts. V and J are TRBV7-9 and TRBJ2-3; TRBD2 matches 12 bases. The germline gives CDR1 SEHNR, CDR2 FQNEAQ (reference sequence). The V and J ends lost 5 bases and 6 bases, in that order; junction bases with no gene match: 9. CDR3 length: 16 amino acids. CDR3 coding DNA: TGTGCCAGCAGCGATCGACTAGCGGGAGCGGGGGATACGCAGTATTTT. Encoded protein: CASSDRLAGAGDTQYF.

The rearrangement joins TRBV10-2 to TRBJ2-7; D perhaps matches TRBD1 (6 bases). This CDR3 region has 12 residues. Germline V gene sequence: CDR1 WSHSY, CDR2 SAAADI. V dropped 8 bases and J dropped 3 bases, with 11 bases sitting between them. The CDR3 coding sequence is TGCGCCAGCGGACAGCTAGTCTACGAGCAGTACTTC. It specifies CASGQLVYEQYF.

The chain is built from TRBV19 and TRBJ1-5; perhaps TRBD1 as D (6 bases). The CDR3 has 13 residues. Trimming stripped 6 bases from V and 1 base from J, with 7 bases between. Germline V gives CDR1 LNHDA, CDR2 SQIVND (reference sequence). CDR3 DNA sequence: TGTGCCAGTAGGGGGGGCAGCAATCAGCCCCAGCATTTT. It is translated as CASRGGSNQPQHF.

The chain combines TRBV11-2 with TRBJ2-3, with 8 bases that match TRBD2. Germline CDR1 reads SGHAT; CDR2 reads FQNNGV. V lost 0 bases to trimming and J lost 9 bases; unmatched junction nucleotides: 8. This CDR3 has 15 residues. The CDR3 is CASSLDLGASGTQYF. For the CDR3, the DNA is TGTGCCAGCAGCTTAGATTTGGGGGCTAGCGGGACGCAGTATTTT.

The chain uses TRBV7-6 and TRBJ2-5, with 7 bases identical to TRBD2. The CDR3 runs to 17 residues. After removal of 2 bases from V and 4 bases from J, the junction contained 13 bases not matched to a gene. Germline V CDR1 and CDR2: SGHVS, FNYEAQ. The CDR3 reads CASSLKVVTGGGETQYF. The CDR3 region has the DNA TGTGCCAGCAGCTTAAAGGTCGTTACGGGGGGAGGAGAGACCCAGTACTTC.

V and J are TRBV3-1 (or the pseudogene TRBV3-2) and TRBJ2-7, with D unresolved. The CDR3 covers 11 residues. Germline loops: CDR1 LGHDT, CDR2 YNNKEL (reference sequence). V lost 1 base to trimming and J lost 8 bases, with 6 bases between them. The chain's CDR3 is CASSQGEKQYF. CDR3 nucleotides: TGTGCCAGCAGCCAAGGTGAAAAGCAGTACTTC.

The chain has TRBV11-2 and TRBJ2-7; TRBD2 agrees at 7 bases. The CDR3 sequence is 12 residues long. The junction had 0 bases not matched to a gene; V was cut back by 0 bases and J by 7 bases. Looked up from germline, CDR1 is SGHAT and CDR2 is FQNNGV. This CDR3 reads CASSLEGGEQYF. Here the CDR3 DNA reads TGTGCCAGCAGCTTAGAGGGGGGGGAGCAGTACTTC.

J is TRBJ2-7 and V is TRBV25-1, with D perhaps matching TRBD1 or TRBD2 (5 bases each). Germline V gives CDR1 MGHDK, CDR2 SYGVNS. CDR3 length: 13 residues. V was shortened by 9 bases and J by 0 bases, with 12 bases between the two germline ends. CDR3 DNA sequence: TGTGCCAGTCTGGGGACGGACTCCTACGAGCAGTACTTC. Translation gives CASLGTDSYEQYF.

In this sample, this clone turned up once. The chain is built from TRBV18 and TRBJ1-2, with D unclear. CDR3 length: 16 amino acids. Germline V gene data show CDR1 as KGHSH and CDR2 as LQKENI. Between the trimmed V and J ends, which lost 6 bases and 2 bases, there was a span of 19 bases. CDR3 sequence: CASSPGTPQSNYGYTF. The CDR3 DNA reads as TGTGCCAGCTCCCCGGGAACCCCTCAATCAAACTATGGCTACACCTTC.

J is TRBJ2-1 and V is TRBV3-1 (or the pseudogene TRBV3-2), with 9 nucleotides matching TRBD2. This CDR3 region has 18 residues. J lost 6 bases, V lost 1 base, and 13 bases had no gene match. Germline CDR1 LGHDT, CDR2 YNNKEL (reference sequence). The CDR3 reads CASSQVPPGSGGSNEQFF. CDR3 nucleotides: TGTGCCAGCAGCCAAGTCCCCCCTGGTAGCGGGGGTTCCAATGAGCAGTTCTTC.

The rearrangement links TRBV12-5 to TRBJ2-7; 12 nucleotides agree with TRBD2. Germline-derived CDR1 and CDR2 are LGHNT and FRNRAP. Trimming removed 7 bases from V and 2 bases from J; junction bases left unmatched: 6. This CDR3 spans 15 amino acids. In nucleotides, the CDR3 is TGTGCTAGTGCCCACGGACTAGCGGGAACCTACGAGCAGTACTTC. Translated, it gives CASAHGLAGTYEQYF.